One and the same sample provided the 32 T cell receptor beta chains below, sequenced in a study of blood T cells in healthy people across ages. Primers used in a second PCR of about 7 to 12 cycles were a sample-barcoded 5' primer and a J-beta primer mix. TCRdb reprocessed the 5' RACE reads via MiXCR and lists one record per CDR3 protein. The sample carries almost 1 million distinct CDR3 sequences, roughly 51% recorded once. Sequences were obtained from blood. These TCRs come from a woman aged 55-69 years in good health.

The chain combines TRBV20-1 with TRBJ2-5; no firm D call. V was trimmed by 4 bases and J by 11 bases, leaving 23 bases between them. CDR3 size: 14 residues. Per germline, CDR1 DFQATT and CDR2 SNEGSKA (reference sequence). Written as DNA, the CDR3 is TGCAGTGCTAACCGGGTCCCAAAAGACAATGAGCAGTACTTC. Protein: CSANRVPKDNEQYF.

The chain couples TRBV18 to TRBJ2-3; the match to TRBD2 covers 7 bases. The CDR3 totals 16 residues. Losses at the gene ends were 4 bases for V and 1 base for J; bases not matched to a gene: 8. Germline assignment: CDR1 KGHSH and CDR2 LQKENI. The CDR3 protein is CASSLDLAGGTDTQYF. The DNA for the CDR3 is TGTGCCAGCTCACTAGACCTGGCGGGGGGCACAGATACGCAGTATTTT.

This chain uses TRBV29-1 with TRBJ2-2, with D perhaps matching TRBD1 (5 bases). The germline V gene has CDR1 SQVTM and CDR2 ANQGSEA. This CDR3 is built from 14 residues. The V end was cut by 4 bases, the J end by 0 bases, with 9 bases between. CDR3 protein: CSVAVGANTGELFF. The CDR3 DNA reads TGCAGCGTTGCAGTAGGGGCGAACACCGGGGAGCTGTTTTTT.

In its sample, this clonotype was seen a few times. The V and J genes are TRBV4-1 and TRBJ2-7; the D gene is possibly TRBD1 (6 bases). V lost 4 bases and J 5 bases, leaving 12 bases between the germline ends. Looked up from germline, CDR1 is MGHRA and CDR2 is YSYEKL. There are 13 residues in the CDR3. The CDR3 loop reads CASSLAQGDEQYF. In nucleotides, the CDR3 is TGCGCCAGCAGCCTTGCACAGGGCGACGAGCAGTACTTC.

The V call is TRBV19, the J call TRBJ2-5, with 9 nucleotides matching TRBD1. The DNA end is a closer match to TRBJ2-7, so the J assignment may be wrong. Germline V gene lookup returns CDR1 LNHDA and CDR2 SQIVND (reference sequence). This CDR3 comprises 14 residues. The CDR3 DNA sequence: TGTGCCAGTAGGCGGGACAGGGACTCCTACGAGCAGTACTTC. The encoded protein is CASRRDRDSYEQYF.

This chain links TRBV12-3 or TRBV12-4 with TRBJ1-5; D uncertain. The CDR3 totals 13 residues. V gave up 2 bases and J gave up 5 bases, with 7 bases separating them. The chain's CDR3 is CASSLQLDQPQHF. CDR3 nucleotide sequence: TGTGCCAGCAGTTTACAGTTAGATCAGCCCCAGCATTTT.

The chain couples TRBV15 to TRBJ1-1; tentative D call: TRBD1 (5 bases). The CDR3 totals 19 residues. Trimming removed 0 bases from V and 5 bases from J, with 25 bases in between. Per germline, CDR1 LNHNV and CDR2 YYDKDF (reference sequence). The CDR3 bases are TGTGCCACCAGCAGAGATTATATAGGTCCTACCTCAGGGCTAACTGAAGCTTTCTTT. Its protein is CATSRDYIGPTSGLTEAFF.

This clonotype appeared a few times. This chain joins TRBV7-9 and TRBJ2-5; 7 positions match TRBD2. The CDR3 loop spans 15 amino acids. V dropped 4 bases and J dropped 0; count of bases not matched to a gene: 5. The germline gives CDR1 SEHNR, CDR2 FQNEAQ (reference sequence). CDR3 sequence reads: CASSWAGEYQETQYF. Here the CDR3 DNA reads TGTGCCAGCAGCTGGGCGGGAGAGTACCAAGAGACCCAGTACTTC.

The V and J genes are TRBV6-1 and TRBJ2-4; a possible D gene is TRBD2 (6 bases). The end of the DNA is better explained by TRBJ2-5, so the J call may be wrong. The germline V gene encodes CDR1 MNHNS and CDR2 SASEGT. CDR3 length equals 18 residues. As DNA, the CDR3 is TGTGCCAGCAGTAAACCCTTATGGGAGGAGGGATGGAGAGAGACCCAGTACTTC. Translated, it gives CASSKPLWEEGWRETQYF.

J is TRBJ2-1 and V is TRBV4-1, with TRBD2 matching over 8 bases. The germline V gene has CDR1 MGHRA and CDR2 YSYEKL. V lost 4 bases to trimming and J lost 2 bases; unmatched junction nucleotides: 7. The CDR3 has 16 residues. CDR3 nucleotide sequence: TGCGCCAGCAGCCGAAATAGCGGGAAGGCCTACAATGAGCAGTTCTTC. Translation: CASSRNSGKAYNEQFF.

This clonotype has just a few counts. The V gene is TRBV28, the J gene TRBJ2-5; D call uncertain. The CDR3 runs to 13 residues. V was clipped by 3 bases and J by 5 bases, with 10 bases between them. Germline V gene sequence: CDR1 MDHEN, CDR2 SYDVKM. In DNA, the CDR3 is TGTGCCAGCAGTTTTGGGGATCGGGAGACCCAGTACTTC. This gives the protein CASSFGDRETQYF.

V usage is TRBV20-1 and J usage is TRBJ2-3, with 7 bases fitting TRBD2. The CDR3 spans 15 residues. J was trimmed by 0 bases and V by 5 bases; bases with no gene match: 8. CDR1 is DFQATT and CDR2 is SNEGSKA in the germline V gene (reference sequence). DNA of the CDR3: TGCAGTGCTTTCGGAGGGACTACTAGCACAGATACGCAGTATTTT. Translating gives CSAFGGTTSTDTQYF.

This clonotype was counted a single time. Compared with germline, one end of the junction differs, possibly owing to a read error. The chain uses TRBV4-1 and TRBJ2-3; 7 nucleotides match TRBD1. Germline V CDR1 and CDR2: MGHRA, YSYEKL. This CDR3 spans 15 amino acids. The CDR3 nucleotides read TGCGCCAGCAGCCACCTTGGGCTCGGGACAGATGCGCAGTATTTT. Protein product: CASSHLGLGTDAQYF.

There are a few counts of this clonotype. The gene calls are TRBV5-6 and TRBJ2-4; no definite D call. With the DNA end fitting TRBJ2-7 better, the J assignment may be wrong. CDR3 length equals 15 residues. Germline CDR1 and CDR2: SGHDT and YYEEEE. The CDR3 reads CASSFPVQKTYEQYF. CDR3 DNA sequence: TGTGCCAGCAGCTTCCCAGTACAAAAGACCTACGAGCAGTACTTC.

This clonotype came up a few times. The chain is built from TRBV20-1 and TRBJ1-2; a possible D gene is TRBD1 (5 bases). V lost 0 bases and J lost 8, with 16 bases in between. Germline CDR1 and CDR2: DFQATT and SNEGSKA (reference sequence). This CDR3 spans 14 amino acids. The CDR3 loop is CSARDRQGPAGYTF. The CDR3 coding sequence is TGCAGTGCTAGAGATCGGCAGGGACCAGCGGGCTACACCTTC.

This chain uses TRBV4-1 with TRBJ2-3; TRBD2 matches 8 bases. Losses at the gene ends were 0 bases for V and 0 bases for J; bases not matched to a gene: 8. Germline CDR1 and CDR2: MGHRA and YSYEKL. This CDR3 is built from 18 residues. The CDR3 DNA sequence: TGCGCCAGCAGCCAAGATCTGTCTAGCGGGCGGAGCACAGATACGCAGTATTTT. It yields the protein CASSQDLSSGRSTDTQYF.

This clonotype was found many times. The chain employs TRBV29-1 and TRBJ2-7; D remains unclear. Trimming pared 7 bases from V and 0 bases from J, leaving 4 bases between. There are 10 residues in the CDR3. Germline loops: CDR1 SQVTM, CDR2 ANQGSEA. CDR3 amino acids: CSANSYEQYF. For the CDR3, the DNA is TGCAGCGCCAACTCCTACGAGCAGTACTTC.

The genes are TRBV20-1 and TRBJ1-2; the D is unclear. Germline values: CDR1 DFQATT, CDR2 SNEGSKA (reference sequence). This CDR3 has 14 amino acids. Trimming shortened V by 3 bases and J by 2 bases, and 13 bases separated the two germline ends. The CDR3 protein is CSASISSGNYGYTF. For the CDR3, the DNA is TGCAGTGCTAGCATCTCTTCGGGGAACTATGGCTACACCTTC.

The genes are TRBV29-1 and TRBJ2-1; D may correspond to TRBD1 or TRBD2 (5 bases each). The CDR3 loop spans 13 amino acids. Trimming stripped 7 bases from V and 10 bases from J, with 20 bases between. Per germline, CDR1 SQVTM and CDR2 ANQGSEA. CDR3 sequence: CSATGTGTYEQFF. For the CDR3, the DNA is TGCAGCGCCACCGGGACGGGAACCTACGAGCAGTTCTTC.

The chain recombines TRBV25-1 with TRBJ1-5; 7 bases are shared with TRBD1. The V segment lost 8 bases and the J segment 3 bases; nucleotides outside the gene matches: 4. CDR1 is MGHDK, CDR2 SYGVNS, per germline. The CDR3 sequence is 13 residues long. The chain's CDR3 is CASQGQINQPQHF. DNA of the CDR3: TGTGCCAGCCAGGGACAGATCAATCAGCCCCAGCATTTT.

The count of this clonotype is one. This sequence joins TRBV4-1 and TRBJ2-2; 10 bases match TRBD2. With 2 bases clipped from V and 2 bases from J, the junction kept 14 bases outside the gene matches. The CDR3 is made up of 20 amino acids. CDR1 and CDR2 from the germline V gene are MGHRA and YSYEKL. CDR3 protein: CASSQRALPGLAKNTGELFF. Here the CDR3 DNA reads TGCGCCAGCAGCCAAAGGGCCCTACCGGGACTAGCGAAAAACACCGGGGAGCTGTTTTTT.

The V and J genes are TRBV4-2 and TRBJ2-1, with D hard to call. V shed 4 bases and J shed 1 base, with 11 bases lying between them. Looked up from germline, CDR1 is LGHNA and CDR2 is YNFKEQ. This CDR3 is 15 amino acids long. The CDR3 region is CASSPRMVSYNEQFF. DNA for the CDR3: TGTGCCAGCAGCCCACGAATGGTTTCCTACAATGAGCAGTTCTTC.

With respect to this clonotype: The junction shows a germline mismatch at one end, possibly a read error. The chain combines TRBV4-1 with TRBJ2-7, with 8 bases lining up with TRBD1. The germline gives CDR1 MGHRA, CDR2 YSYEKL. CDR3 length: 14 amino acids. The CDR3 region has the DNA TGCACCAGCAGCCAACCCGCACAGGGGGACGAGCAGTACTTC. This sequence encodes CTSSQPAQGDEQYF.

The rearrangement uses TRBV20-1 and TRBJ2-3; a possible D gene is TRBD2 (5 bases). The CDR3 is 15 residues long. Germline CDR1 DFQATT, CDR2 SNEGSKA (reference sequence). The V end lost 5 bases, the J end lost 1 base, and 16 bases lay between the germline ends. Here the CDR3 reads CSAPHPAEGTDTQYF. As DNA, the CDR3 is TGCAGTGCTCCTCACCCCGCGGAGGGCACAGATACGCAGTATTTT.

CDR3: CASSPLLGTSGSTEQFF. In DNA, the CDR3 is TGTGCCAGCAGTCCCCTTCTCGGGACTAGCGGGAGCACTGAGCAGTTCTTC. V and J are TRBV27 and TRBJ2-1; 14 bases match TRBD2. CDR1 MNHEY and CDR2 SMNVEV come from the germline V gene (reference sequence). The trim removed 5 bases at V and 9 bases at J, leaving 12 bases unmatched. There are 17 residues in the CDR3.

This chain joins TRBV9 and TRBJ2-3; TRBD2 matches 9 bases. CDR3 length: 14 residues. V was pared by 3 bases and J by 5 bases, with 4 bases of the junction left unmatched. Germline-derived CDR1 and CDR2 are SGDLS and YYNGEE. Here the CDR3 reads CASSASGTGDTQYF. CDR3 DNA: TGTGCCAGCAGCGCTAGCGGGACTGGAGATACGCAGTATTTT.

This sequence joins TRBV28 and TRBJ2-1, with 9 bases aligning to TRBD2. CDR1 and CDR2 (germline): MDHEN, SYDVKM. V shed 8 bases, J shed 4 bases, and the junction held 12 bases outside the gene matches. The CDR3 is 16 amino acids. CDR3 sequence: CASPPPASGKYNEQFF. The DNA for the CDR3 is TGTGCCAGCCCCCCCCCCGCTAGCGGGAAATACAATGAGCAGTTCTTC.

The CDR3: CASSLTGYNEKLFF. DNA for the CDR3: TGCGCCAGCAGCCTAACAGGGTATAATGAAAAACTGTTTTTT. The chain links TRBV4-1 to TRBJ1-4, with D perhaps TRBD1 (6 bases). Trimming shortened V by 4 bases and J by 4 bases, and 10 bases separated the two germline ends. The CDR3 is made up of 14 amino acids. Germline lookup yields CDR1 MGHRA and CDR2 YSYEKL.

The chain joins TRBV28 to TRBJ1-2; D remains unclear. V was clipped by 6 bases and J by 4 bases, with 18 bases between them. The germline V gene encodes CDR1 MDHEN and CDR2 SYDVKM. This CDR3 has 15 residues. In DNA form, the CDR3 reads TGTGCCAGCAGCCCTTCCGGACGGCAAAGCTATGGCTACACCTTC. Encoded protein: CASSPSGRQSYGYTF.

The V and J genes are TRBV15 and TRBJ1-6, with no clear D. This CDR3 comprises 14 residues. Trimming left V 4 bases short and J 5 bases short, with 9 bases between. In germline, CDR1 is LNHNV, CDR2 YYDKDF (reference sequence). The CDR3 spells CATSNQLDNSPLHF. CDR3 bases: TGTGCCACCAGCAACCAGCTCGATAATTCACCCCTCCACTTT.

The genes are TRBV12-5 and TRBJ1-1, with TRBD1 identical over 10 bases. V shed 4 bases and J 4 bases; nucleotides not matched to a gene: 9. This CDR3 is built from 16 residues. The germline CDR1 and CDR2 sequences are LGHNT and FRNRAP. The CDR3 DNA reads TGTGCTAGTGGTTCGCGGACAGGGGGTGGTTCCACTGAAGCTTTCTTT. It is translated as CASGSRTGGGSTEAFF.

This clonotype was seen once. CDR3 sequence (DNA): TGTGCCAGCACATCTAGGCAAGCCCTCTACAATGAGCAGTTCTTC. It is translated as CASTSRQALYNEQFF. This chain uses TRBV28 with TRBJ2-1; the D is unclear. This CDR3 comprises 15 residues. CDR1 and CDR2 (germline): MDHEN, SYDVKM. The V gene lost 7 bases and the J gene lost 3 bases, with 16 bases spanning the gap.